The sample holds a few counts of the clone carrying this TCR beta chain. These data originate in a study of technical replicates of blood from a handful of donors. TCRdb's table, derived via immunoSEQ multiplex PCR, lists solely in-frame clones and lacks some. This sample has roughly 80,000 clones, with around 91% found just once. The TCR comes from a human donor in good health. The specimen was T cells isolated from PBMCs.

This CDR3 is CASSLDAGTQVGQYF. The CDR3, as DNA: TGTGCCAGCAGCTTAGATGCGGGGACCCAAGTCGGGCAGTACTTC. The V call is TRBV7-2, the J call TRBJ2-7, with TRBD2 as a possible D gene (6 bases). Germline V CDR1 and CDR2: SGHTA, FQGNSA. The CDR3 has 15 residues. Deletions cut 1 base from V and 9 bases from J, with 19 bases between.